The T cell receptor beta chain described here comes from a study of T cell changes during pregnancy in multiple sclerosis. The table lists this clone with a count of one. Repertoires were generated with immunoSEQ multiplex PCR, while TCRdb's copy carries only in-frame clones and drops some. Of some 110,000 clones in the sample, 85% to 95% were seen once. This TCR was sampled from a female donor with multiple sclerosis, enrolled in a pregnancy study. The starting material was peripheral blood, obtained after pregnancy.

CDR3 region: CASSSSGTSTDTQYF. Here the CDR3 DNA reads TGTGCCAGCAGCTCCAGCGGGACCAGCACAGATACGCAGTATTTT. The V call is TRBV9, the J call TRBJ2-3; 7 bases map to TRBD2. The CDR3 sequence is 15 residues long. J gave up 0 bases and V 4 bases, and 5 bases lay outside the gene matches. Germline V CDR1 and CDR2: SGDLS, YYNGEE.